This T cell receptor (beta chain) appears in the sequencing data of a study of blood T cell repertoires in COVID-19. Whole-study context: Whether acute or convalescent, the COVID-19 samples came from the United States, Italy and Spain. The cDNA or gDNA used as material had been derived from T cells, B-cell-depleted T cells, or PBMCs.

The germline gives CDR1 SNHLY, CDR2 FYNNEI. Trimming pared 8 bases from V and 2 bases from J, leaving 7 bases between. This CDR3 is built from 11 residues. Original handling: Reference gene primer amplification in the assay estimated nucleated cell counts. Profiling relied on immunoSEQ multiplex PCR, and the TCRdb table lists in-frame clones only, not all of them. Clonal size and the V and J genes are those of that table, whereas D and trimming came from the DNA. The profile shows fewer than 200,000 clones, roughly 89% of them singletons. Those enrolled in Seattle joined during active infection and were followed longitudinally afterward.

Sequencing used peripheral blood. This chain joins TRBV2 and TRBJ2-7; D remains ambiguous. The TCR originated in a woman aged 70-85 years with COVID-19, enrolled during active disease. The CDR3 loop is CASGAAYEQYF. CDR3 DNA: TGTGCCAGCGGTGCAGCCTACGAGCAGTACTTC.